The T cell receptor (beta chain) under discussion was sequenced for a study of shared clonotypes between healthy human individuals. The V end was cut by 4 bases, the J end by 1 base, with 5 bases between. The germline V gene encodes CDR1 SNHLY and CDR2 FYNNEI. This CDR3 has 12 residues. The table came from immunoSEQ multiplex PCR; TCRdb's copy has only in-frame clones and leaves some out. The sample shows under 2,500,000 clones, nearly 97% of them seen only once. All donors were healthy HIV-negative adults lacking recent acute infections or vaccinations. The chain has TRBV2 and TRBJ2-7, with D hard to call. This TCR derives from a man aged 18-30 years in good health. Material for sequencing was naive CD4+ T cells sorted from blood. The subset is: CD45RA+ positively selected. This CDR3 is CASSGWSYEQYF. The CDR3 DNA sequence: TGTGCCAGCAGTGGTTGGTCCTACGAGCAGTACTTC.